This T cell receptor (beta chain) was sequenced for a study of blood T cell repertoires in COVID-19. Looking at the study overall: COVID-19 samples from acute and convalescent phases originated in the United States, Italy and Spain. T cells, B-cell-depleted T cells, or PBMCs supplied cDNA or gDNA.

Original methodology: Using reference gene primer amplification, nucleated cell counts were estimated. The method was immunoSEQ multiplex PCR; TCRdb's version includes in-frame clones alone and lacks a portion of them. From that table come the V and J calls and clone size; the DNA was used to work out D and trimming. This table holds roughly 200,000 clones, around 80% found once. This clone was observed a handful of times. Specimen: peripheral blood. The receptor was derived from a man aged 35 to 55 with active or convalescent COVID-19.

Here the CDR3 reads CASSGLRGTEAFF. CDR3 bases: TGTGCCAGCAGTGGCCTCCGGGGGACTGAAGCTTTCTTT. This rearrangement joins TRBV25-1 to TRBJ1-1; a possible D gene is TRBD1 (5 bases). Trimming took 4 bases from V and 5 from J, leaving 11 bases between them. The germline gives CDR1 MGHDK, CDR2 SYGVNS. The CDR3 totals 13 residues.